Sequencing of this T cell receptor (beta chain) was carried out in a study of blood T cell repertoires in COVID-19 (dated by TCRdb to the early 2020s). Broadly, across the study: The collaborator samples originated in the United States, Italy and Spain and spanned the acute and convalescent phases of COVID-19. The prospective study material was composed of cDNA or gDNA derived from T cells, B-cell-depleted T cells, or PBMCs. Subjects who had been exposed to COVID-19, were actively infected with it, or had recovered from it provided the deeply sampled blood TCRbeta repertoires that made up the dataset. The repertoires were released in a freely available public database intended as a resource for research on the immune response to SARS-CoV-2. The samples were drawn from the first 160 participants of the ongoing ImmuneRACE study and from 1,254 subjects provided by 6 global collaborators. A de-identified subject ID, COVID-19 status, age in years and sex were almost always included in the sample metadata. Where HLA class I and class II types were available, the types were taken from metadata supplied by the sample provider, not from assay-based typing. On the study overall, not on this receptor specifically: How much clinical and demographic metadata was included differed by source and by participant, and the metadata was provided uncurated.

As to this clone: Its cognate antigen has yet to be identified. Base quality data are lacking; no much larger clone is found one base away.

Collaborating institutions collected whole blood in K2EDTA tubes following their own protocols. For TCRbeta analysis, collaborator samples were shipped as frozen whole blood, as isolated PBMCs, or as DNA extracted from either sample type. TCRbeta CDR3 regions were amplified from genomic DNA by means of the immunoSEQ Assay, a bias-controlled multiplex PCR. The source study handled its data this way. The number of nucleated cells in each sample was estimated by amplification of reference gene primers within the assay. To quantify the absolute abundance of each unique TCRbeta CDR3 rearrangement, sequence reads were collapsed and filtered. For each sample, productive Simpson clonality was calculated as the square root of Simpson's diversity index over productive rearrangements. TCRdb retrieved this table from immuneACCESS and kept in-frame rearrangements only. Not all clones are present; in checked studies, unresolved V genes account for under half, and no reason is known for the remainder. That table furnishes V, J and clone size, whereas the DNA furnished D and trimming. The sample table lists a few hundred thousand clones, nearly 85% of them with a count of one. The top ten clonotypes cover around 7.8% of the sample.

The CDR3 covers 15 residues, taking in both the cysteine and the phenylalanine. The read is trimmed to its CDR3 DNA, 45 bases read in frame from base 1. Clipping removes 0 bases from V and 5 bases from J, with 4 as the unmatched junction base count. In the germline V gene, CDR1 corresponds to LGHNA and CDR2 to YNFKEQ. The clonotype comes from a human donor in a cohort sampled during active COVID-19. The chain uses TRBV4-2 and TRBJ1-2, with 9 bases aligning to TRBD1. Sequencing was done on a sample of peripheral blood. The nucleotide sequence reads as follows: TGTGCCAGCAGCCAAGATGGCGGACAGGGGTATGGCTACACCTTC. Its translation is CASSQDGGQGYGYTF.